The 16 T cell receptor beta chains given below trace back to one sample, sequenced in a study of regulatory T cells in long-lasting Graves disease. According to the study, TCR beta libraries were built with iRepertoire HTBI primers and CDR3-region Arm-PCR. TCRdb re-called the multiplex PCR reads through MiXCR, storing one row per CDR3 protein. The data show about 620,000 distinct CDR3 sequences, 15% to 20% seen once. Time point of the sample: newly diagnosed GD, antithyroid drugs for less than 3 months. RNA extracted from PBMCs served as the sequencing template. This sample also belongs to another study, concerning T cells in Graves' hyperthyroidism and ophthalmopathy.

The material sequenced was peripheral blood mononuclear cells (PBMCs), taken at new diagnosis, from a patient treated with antithyroid drugs. These receptor sequences come from a woman aged 25 to 39 with Graves disease.

At least ten counts were recorded for this clonotype. The V call is TRBV2, the J call TRBJ2-5, with D tentatively TRBD1 (6 bases). Germline CDR1 SNHLY, CDR2 FYNNEI. The ends were cut back, 6 bases at V and 2 bases at J, with 10 bases in the middle. The CDR3 spans 13 residues. This CDR3 reads CASSDDRQETQYF. CDR3 nucleotide sequence: TGTGCCAGCAGCGACGACAGGCAAGAGACCCAGTACTTC.

The V and J genes are TRBV28 and TRBJ2-3, with D tentatively TRBD1 or TRBD2 (5 bases each). V lost 6 bases to trimming and J lost 3 bases, with 19 bases between them. The CDR3 spans 16 residues. CDR1 is MDHEN and CDR2 is SYDVKM in the germline V gene. The CDR3 DNA reads as TGTGCCAGCAGCCCCCTTGGGGGAGTGGGGACAGATACGCAGTATTTT. It specifies CASSPLGGVGTDTQYF.

The chain employs TRBV2 and TRBJ2-3, with TRBD1 as a possible D gene (5 bases). Germline lookup yields CDR1 SNHLY and CDR2 FYNNEI. The CDR3 extends over 15 amino acids. V was trimmed by 2 bases and J by 1 base, leaving 10 bases between them. DNA for the CDR3: TGTGCCAGCAGTGAAATGGGGCAGGGCACAGATACGCAGTATTTT. Translation gives CASSEMGQGTDTQYF.

This chain uses TRBV6-1 with TRBJ2-2; 7 nucleotides line up with TRBD2. Unmatched junction bases numbered 4, after V lost 7 bases and J lost 2 bases. This CDR3 has 14 amino acids. Germline lookup yields CDR1 MNHNS and CDR2 SASEGT. CDR3 residues: CASKGTINTGELFF. The CDR3, as DNA: TGTGCCAGCAAGGGGACTATTAACACCGGGGAGCTGTTTTTT.

The rearrangement uses TRBV18 and TRBJ2-1; 7 positions match TRBD2. The CDR3 spans 16 residues. In germline, CDR1 is KGHSH, CDR2 LQKENI. The junction had 11 bases not matched to a gene; V was cut back by 0 bases and J by 9 bases. The CDR3, as DNA: TGTGCCAGCTCACCACCGAGGGCGGGAGTAGCCCGTGAGCAGTTCTTC. Protein product: CASSPPRAGVAREQFF.

The V gene is TRBV9, the J gene TRBJ1-1; no firm D call. The germline CDR1 and CDR2 sequences are SGDLS and YYNGEE. The CDR3 covers 13 residues. Trimming removed 0 bases from V and 7 bases from J, with 10 bases in between. The CDR3 nucleotides are TGTGCCAGCAGCGTAGCTACCGGGGATGAAGCTTTCTTT. This translates into CASSVATGDEAFF.

This clonotype was observed many times. This chain links TRBV12-3 or TRBV12-4 with TRBJ2-7; 10 positions match TRBD2. With 6 bases clipped from V and 3 bases from J, the junction kept 5 bases outside the gene matches. CDR3 length: 14 residues. CDR3 protein: CASSPSGSIYEQYF. The DNA for the CDR3 is TGTGCCAGCAGCCCTAGCGGGAGTATCTACGAGCAGTACTTC.

This clonotype has ten or more counts. The chain combines TRBV29-1 with TRBJ2-7, with TRBD2 as a possible D gene (5 bases). The CDR3 runs 10 residues. The V end was cut by 6 bases, the J end by 5 bases, with 8 bases between. Germline V gene lookup returns CDR1 SQVTM and CDR2 ANQGSEA. The CDR3 DNA reads TGCAGCGTGGGAGAAGACGAGCAGTACTTC. Translating it yields CSVGEDEQYF.

This clonotype was counted at least ten times. In nucleotides, the CDR3 is TGTGCCAGCAGGGGACTAGCGGACACCGGGGAGCTGTTTTTT. This encodes CASRGLADTGELFF. The J gene is TRBJ2-2, the V gene TRBV12-3 or TRBV12-4; TRBD2 aligns across 11 bases. The CDR3 has 14 residues. With V trimmed by 6 bases and J by 3 bases, 0 bases remained unmatched.

This clonotype came up many times. The DNA for the CDR3 is TGTGCCAGCAGGTCGTACAGGGCCCTAAGCTCTGGAAACACCATATATTTT. It encodes CASRSYRALSSGNTIYF. The J gene is TRBJ1-3, the V gene TRBV12-3 or TRBV12-4; TRBD1 might be the D (6 bases). The CDR3 covers 17 residues. V was trimmed by 6 bases and J by 0 bases, leaving 18 bases between them.

With regard to this clonotype: Just one base apart from a much larger clone, this may be a read error. V gene TRBV3-1 combines with J gene TRBJ2-3, with D maybe TRBD2 (6 bases). V was pared by 0 bases and J by 0 bases, with 10 bases between. CDR3 length: 16 residues. CDR1 and CDR2 from the germline V gene are LGHDT and YNNKEL (reference sequence). The CDR3 is CASSQDGGLSTDTQYF. DNA for the CDR3: TGTGCCAGCAGCCAAGACGGGGGTCTGAGCACAGATACGCAGTATTTT.

This clonotype was found many times. The chain is built from TRBV15 and TRBJ2-1; TRBD2 agrees at 10 bases. CDR1 LNHNV and CDR2 YYDKDF come from the germline V gene (reference sequence). The CDR3 spans 15 residues. V lost 2 bases and J lost 8; bases outside the gene matches: 6. CDR3 protein: CATSRLTSGTHEQFF. As DNA, the CDR3 is TGTGCCACCAGCAGATTAACTAGCGGGACCCATGAGCAGTTCTTC.

The J gene is TRBJ2-1, the V gene TRBV6-2 or TRBV6-3; TRBD2 aligns across 8 bases. CDR3 length: 14 amino acids. Looked up from germline, CDR1 is MNHEY and CDR2 is SVGEGT. Trimming took 6 bases from V and 7 from J; bases not matched to a gene: 8. The CDR3 protein is CASSLSGGKNEQFF. DNA for the CDR3: TGTGCCAGCAGCCTAAGCGGGGGAAAGAATGAGCAGTTCTTC.

On this clonotype itself: A much larger clone is a single base away; this may be a read error. V usage is TRBV10-3 and J usage is TRBJ1-2; D possibly corresponds to TRBD1 (6 bases). From germline, CDR1 is ENHRY and CDR2 SYGVKD. The CDR3 loop spans 14 amino acids. Trimming shortened V by 6 bases and J by 2 bases, and 13 bases separated the two germline ends. The CDR3 DNA follows: TGTGCCATCAGAAGTAACAGGGAGAACTATGGCTACACCTTC. Its translation is CAIRSNRENYGYTF.

This clonotype has at least ten counts. The CDR3 DNA follows: TGTGCCTTAGGGGTAGGCGAGCAGTACTTC. Residues: CALGVGEQYF. The J gene is TRBJ2-7, the V gene TRBV30; D might be TRBD1 (5 bases). Germline values: CDR1 GTSNPN, CDR2 SVGIG (reference sequence). The ends were cut back, 7 bases at V and 6 bases at J, with 10 bases in the middle. The CDR3 is 10 residues long.

J is TRBJ1-1 and V is TRBV30, with TRBD1 identical over 9 bases. Germline lookup yields CDR1 GTSNPN and CDR2 SVGIG (reference sequence). The length of the CDR3 is 11 residues. Trimming removed 5 bases from V and 13 bases from J; junction bases left unmatched: 8. The CDR3 sequence is CAWYRATGGFF. As DNA, the CDR3 is TGTGCCTGGTACAGAGCGACAGGGGGTTTCTTT. Supplemented by reference TRBV30 and TRBJ1-1, the full variable domain reads SQTIHQWPATLVQPVGSPLSLECTVEGTSNPNLYWYRQAAGRGLQLLFYSVGIGQISSEVPQNLSASRPQDRQFILSSKKLLLSDSGFYLCAWYRATGGFFGQGTRLTVV.